This T cell receptor beta chain originates from a study of cytomegalovirus exposure and HLA in healthy donors. The germline CDR1 and CDR2 sequences are SQVTM and ANQGSEA. The trim removed 6 bases at V and 1 base at J, leaving 6 bases unmatched. The CDR3 length is 16 residues. Each of the donors was a healthy bone marrow donor. The primer mix had 60 Vbeta and 13 Jbeta primers. Clones were sequenced by immunoSEQ multiplex PCR, and TCRdb holds only the in-frame ones, with some missing. The repertoire consists of 110,000 to 150,000 clones, with about 8.9% occurring once and the leading ten covering 1.8%. The sample consisted of PBMCs. The chain has TRBV29-1 and TRBJ2-1, with 13 bases identical to TRBD2. This receptor was taken from a man aged 50 to 59 in good health and CMV-seronegative. The CDR3 here is CSVSTSGGGSYNEQFF. In DNA, the CDR3 is TGCAGCGTCTCTACTAGCGGGGGGGGTTCCTACAATGAGCAGTTCTTC.